This TCR beta chain was recorded in a study of T-cell memory formation after mild COVID-19. Study results and limitations: CD4+ bias marked clones expanding day 15 to 37, unlike balanced contracting clones.

MiXCR, run by TCRdb on the 5' RACE reads, gives a single entry per CDR3 protein. The sample yields roughly 130,000 distinct CDR3 sequences, about 5.9% seen once. This clonotype was counted at least ten times. Its antigen remains unknown. Germline values: CDR1 SQVTM, CDR2 ANQGSEA. The CDR3 runs 17 residues. Trimming took 0 bases from V and 1 from J, leaving 18 bases between them. The rearrangement uses TRBV29-1 and TRBJ1-1, with TRBD1 as a possible D gene (5 bases). The sequenced sample consisted of PBMCs or a T cell subset sorted from them (not recorded which). The clonotype comes from an adult woman who had mild COVID-19 (a few samples of this study predate the infection). Cell type and time point are not known. The CDR3 DNA is TGCAGCGTTGAAGAGGTGGGTCAGGGTTGGGCGAACACTGAAGCTTTCTTT. This sequence encodes CSVEEVGQGWANTEAFF.